The 31 T cell receptor beta chains in this list originate from one sample, sequenced in a study of beta chain features in type 1 diabetes. Expressed TCRB transcripts were sequenced after all isolated RNA was converted to cDNA. Assay used: immunoSEQ multiplex PCR; TCRdb lists only in-frame clones, some missing. The sample gives 900,000 or so clones, 15% to 20% of which show up once; around 0.02% is in the top ten. Sequencing used naive CD4+ T cells from blood. The receptors were gathered from a woman younger than 30 in good health.

This clone was seen only a few times. This sequence joins TRBV7-2 and TRBJ2-3, with 15 bases matching TRBD2. The CDR3 has 15 amino acids. CDR1 and CDR2 from the germline V gene are SGHTA and FQGNSA. J was trimmed by 10 bases and V by 4 bases; bases with no gene match: 6. CDR3 coding DNA: TGTGCCAGCAGCTCCTTTGGACTAGCGGGAGGGTCGCAGTATTTT. It yields the protein CASSSFGLAGGSQYF.

This clone was detected only a few times. The CDR3 region has the DNA TGTGCCAGCAGCCGACAGGTGGCTTATGGCTACACCTTC. This sequence encodes CASSRQVAYGYTF. The rearrangement joins TRBV28 to TRBJ1-2; perhaps TRBD1 as D (6 bases). The CDR3 runs 13 residues. Per the germline V gene, CDR1 is MDHEN and CDR2 is SYDVKM. The germline V and J ends were trimmed by 6 bases and 5 bases, with 13 bases remaining between them.

This clone has just a few counts. J is TRBJ2-1 and V is TRBV5-1; 10 bases agree with TRBD2. Germline trimming cut 0 bases from V and 8 bases from J; bases unmatched to any gene: 8. Germline CDR1 reads SGHRS; CDR2 reads YFSETQ. CDR3 length: 16 amino acids. The CDR3 region is CASSLGAAGGQDEQFF. In DNA, the CDR3 is TGCGCCAGCAGCTTGGGGGCAGCGGGAGGGCAAGATGAGCAGTTCTTC.

This clone came up a few times. This sample also contains other DNA sequences that code for the same CDR3. The chain carries TRBV7-2 and TRBJ1-1; D gene ambiguous. V shed 3 bases and J shed 5 bases, with 7 bases lying between them. The CDR3 totals 12 residues. CDR1 is SGHTA and CDR2 is FQGNSA in the germline V gene. The CDR3 region is CASSLRVTEAFF. CDR3 in DNA: TGTGCCAGCAGCTTGAGGGTGACTGAAGCTTTCTTT.

The genes are TRBV28 and TRBJ2-1; 7 nucleotides agree with TRBD1. Trimming cost V 2 bases and J 0 bases; bases outside gene matches: 7. Germline-derived CDR1 and CDR2 are MDHEN and SYDVKM. This CDR3 spans 17 amino acids. As DNA, the CDR3 is TGTGCCAGCAGTTTAGGGGCCGGACAGGACTCCTACAATGAGCAGTTCTTC. Its translation: CASSLGAGQDSYNEQFF.

This clone showed up just a few times. The same CDR3 is also encoded by other DNA sequences in this sample. V gene TRBV18 combines with J gene TRBJ1-1; 7 positions agree with TRBD1. J was trimmed by 1 base and V by 2 bases; bases with no gene match: 4. Germline assignment: CDR1 KGHSH and CDR2 LQKENI. CDR3 length equals 15 residues. CDR3 sequence reads: CASSPRTGENTEAFF. CDR3 sequence (DNA): TGTGCCAGCTCACCAAGGACAGGCGAGAACACTGAAGCTTTCTTT.

The CDR3 region is CASTETGWAALSRETQYF. CDR3 DNA: TGCGCCAGCACCGAAACAGGGTGGGCAGCATTGAGTAGAGAGACCCAGTACTTC. The chain uses TRBV23-1 and TRBJ2-5, with D possibly being TRBD1 (6 bases). TRBV23-1 is known as an ORF, though its function is uncertain. The CDR3 totals 18 residues. Trimming cost V 7 bases and J 4 bases, with 28 bases left between them.

This sequence joins TRBV19 and TRBJ2-3, with 11 positions matching TRBD1. Germline V gene data show CDR1 as LNHDA and CDR2 as SQIVND (reference sequence). The CDR3 covers 16 residues. V shed 4 bases, J shed 1 base, and the junction held 4 bases outside the gene matches. As DNA, the CDR3 is TGTGCCAGTAGTAGAAAGGGACAGGGGGGCACAGATACGCAGTATTTT. The encoded protein is CASSRKGQGGTDTQYF.

V usage is TRBV27 and J usage is TRBJ2-3, with 12 bases aligning to TRBD2. CDR3 length: 15 amino acids. Per germline, CDR1 MNHEY and CDR2 SMNVEV (reference sequence). The trim removed 6 bases at V and 6 bases at J, leaving 7 bases unmatched. CDR3 in amino acids: CASSPASGRADTQYF. DNA for the CDR3: TGTGCCAGCAGCCCCGCTAGCGGGAGGGCGGATACGCAGTATTTT.

In this sample, this clone turned up a few times. This rearrangement joins TRBV28 to TRBJ2-7, with a possible D match to TRBD2 (5 bases). CDR1 and CDR2 from the germline V gene are MDHEN and SYDVKM. Between the trimmed V and J ends, which lost 4 bases and 6 bases, there was a span of 19 bases. CDR3 length: 15 residues. As DNA, the CDR3 is TGTGCCAGCAGTTCGACCGGACTCATTCAACGCGAGCAGTACTTC. It codes for CASSSTGLIQREQYF.

This rearrangement joins TRBV9 to TRBJ2-2; 11 bases agree with TRBD1. The CDR3 totals 18 residues. CDR1 SGDLS and CDR2 YYNGEE come from the germline V gene. Losses at the gene ends were 3 bases for V and 3 bases for J; bases not matched to a gene: 10. CDR3: CASSEQPGTGGYTGELFF. DNA of the CDR3: TGTGCCAGCAGCGAACAACCCGGGACAGGGGGTTACACCGGGGAGCTGTTTTTT.

This clone was counted between two and nine times. The chain links TRBV2 to TRBJ1-4; tentative D call: TRBD1 (5 bases). V was clipped by 2 bases and J by 16 bases, with 14 bases between them. The germline gives CDR1 SNHLY, CDR2 FYNNEI. The CDR3 extends over 12 amino acids. The CDR3 region is CASSERGTLRFF. The CDR3, as DNA: TGTGCCAGCAGTGAAAGGGGAACGCTAAGGTTTTTT. Full variable domain (missing parts from reference TRBV2 and TRBJ1-4): EPEVTQTPSHQVTQMGQEVILRCVPISNHLYFYWYRQILGQKVEFLVSFYNNEISEKSEIFDDQFSVERPDGSNFTLKIRSTKLEDSAMYFCASSERGTLRFFGSGTQLSVL.

The J gene is TRBJ2-7, the V gene TRBV9; 7 nucleotides match TRBD2. J lost 3 bases, V lost 0 bases, and 6 bases had no gene match. Germline V gene lookup returns CDR1 SGDLS and CDR2 YYNGEE. CDR3 length equals 15 residues. CDR3 DNA: TGTGCCAGCAGCGTAGGTATTAGCGGGTTCTACGAGCAGTACTTC. Protein: CASSVGISGFYEQYF.

The gene calls are TRBV6-1 and TRBJ2-1; perhaps TRBD1 as D (5 bases). There are 11 residues in the CDR3. CDR1 and CDR2 (germline): MNHNS, SASEGT. Trimming shortened V by 7 bases and J by 8 bases, and 9 bases separated the two germline ends. The CDR3 protein is CASTSGYEQFF. CDR3 DNA: TGTGCCAGCACGTCAGGGTATGAGCAGTTCTTC.

The rearrangement links TRBV9 to TRBJ1-1, with D tentatively TRBD1 (6 bases). Per germline, CDR1 SGDLS and CDR2 YYNGEE. V was shortened by 4 bases and J by 0 bases, with 13 bases between the two germline ends. This CDR3 is built from 15 residues. The CDR3 DNA reads TGTGCCAGCAGCCGAGCCGGGACAATGAACACTGAAGCTTTCTTT. Translating it yields CASSRAGTMNTEAFF.

This clone came up a few times. The same CDR3 also results from other DNA sequences found in this sample. The V gene is TRBV27, the J gene TRBJ2-7; D is unresolved. The CDR3 extends over 12 amino acids. Germline V gene lookup returns CDR1 MNHEY and CDR2 SMNVEV (reference sequence). With 4 bases removed from V and 4 bases from J, the gap between germline ends came to 8 bases. CDR3 DNA: TGTGCCAGCAGTTCTTCATCGTACGAGCAGTACTTC. Encoded protein: CASSSSSYEQYF.

The chain recombines TRBV25-1 with TRBJ2-7; D might be TRBD1 (6 bases). Germline lookup yields CDR1 MGHDK and CDR2 SYGVNS. CDR3 length: 12 residues. V shed 9 bases and J shed 2 bases, with 11 bases lying between them. CDR3 protein: CASSGDPYEQYF. CDR3 coding DNA: TGTGCCAGTTCAGGGGACCCCTACGAGCAGTACTTC.

This clone was counted only a few times. The chain has TRBV6-6 and TRBJ2-7, with 9 bases lining up with TRBD2. The CDR3 totals 13 residues. V dropped 6 bases and J dropped 2; count of bases not matched to a gene: 2. CDR1 MNHNY and CDR2 SVGAGI come from the germline V gene (reference sequence). The CDR3 region has the DNA TGTGCCAGCAGGACTAGCGGTACCTACGAGCAGTACTTC. Amino acids: CASRTSGTYEQYF.

The genes are TRBV9 and TRBJ2-5; D tentatively fits TRBD1 or TRBD2 (6 bases each). This CDR3 contains 15 residues. Germline V gene lookup returns CDR1 SGDLS and CDR2 YYNGEE. Trimming shortened V by 4 bases and J by 0 bases, and 13 bases separated the two germline ends. CDR3 sequence reads: CASSPRGVHQETQYF. The CDR3 DNA reads as TGTGCCAGCAGCCCGAGGGGGGTACACCAAGAGACCCAGTACTTC.

This clone showed up just a few times. The chain recombines TRBV12-5 with TRBJ2-1; 11 nucleotides agree with TRBD2. Germline V lookup: CDR1 LGHNT, CDR2 FRNRAP. The V segment lost 4 bases and the J segment 6 bases; nucleotides outside the gene matches: 11. CDR3 size: 17 residues. The CDR3 bases are TGTGCTAGTGGTTCATTTAGCGGGAGGGCCTTCTTCAATGAGCAGTTCTTC. Its translation is CASGSFSGRAFFNEQFF.

This clone was found a few times. The V and J genes are TRBV7-9 and TRBJ1-1, with D possibly TRBD1 on 5 matching bases. The CDR3 is made up of 13 amino acids. The germline V gene has CDR1 SEHNR and CDR2 FQNEAQ (reference sequence). Trimming stripped 4 bases from V and 9 bases from J, with 15 bases between. The CDR3 sequence: CASSSGTSRKAFF. CDR3 DNA sequence: TGTGCCAGCAGCTCGGGGACTTCGAGGAAAGCTTTCTTT.

This clone appeared a few times. The DNA for the CDR3 is TGTGCCAGCAGCGAAGCTCCGGGAAACATTCAGTACTTC. It encodes CASSEAPGNIQYF. This chain links TRBV9 with TRBJ2-4; no firm D call. V was pared by 3 bases and J by 6 bases, with 10 bases between. The CDR3 extends over 13 amino acids. Looked up from germline, CDR1 is SGDLS and CDR2 is YYNGEE.

The rearrangement uses TRBV9 and TRBJ2-3, with D uncertain. CDR1 and CDR2 from the germline V gene are SGDLS and YYNGEE. The germline V and J ends were trimmed by 2 bases and 5 bases, with 15 bases remaining between them. The CDR3 consists of 15 residues. This CDR3 reads CASSVTPGLLDTQYF. The CDR3 DNA follows: TGTGCCAGCAGCGTGACTCCGGGCCTTCTAGATACGCAGTATTTT.

This clone has only a few counts. The rearrangement uses TRBV7-2 and TRBJ1-2; the D gene is possibly TRBD1 (6 bases). Germline V gene sequence: CDR1 SGHTA, CDR2 FQGNSA. V shed 5 bases and J shed 11 bases, with 21 bases lying between them. This CDR3 region has 14 residues. The CDR3 region has the DNA TGTGCCAGCAGCCGAACCTGGACAGATTCAATGTACACCTTC. Protein sequence: CASSRTWTDSMYTF.

This clone showed up just a few times. The chain has TRBV20-1 and TRBJ1-1; D is possibly TRBD1 (6 bases). Trimming pared 6 bases from V and 5 bases from J, leaving 10 bases between. The germline gives CDR1 DFQATT, CDR2 SNEGSKA (reference sequence). CDR3 size: 11 residues. The CDR3 DNA reads TGCAGTGCCTACAGGGTTACTGAAGCTTTCTTT. Amino acids: CSAYRVTEAFF.

This chain links TRBV14 with TRBJ2-1; D ambiguous. The CDR3 has 14 residues. The germline CDR1 and CDR2 sequences are SGHDN and FVKESK. The V gene lost 1 base and the J gene lost 4 bases, with 8 bases spanning the gap. Written as DNA, the CDR3 is TGTGCCAGCAGCCAAGGTGGACGGTACAATGAGCAGTTCTTC. It yields the protein CASSQGGRYNEQFF.

V gene TRBV18 combines with J gene TRBJ2-5; no definite D call. This CDR3 has 12 residues. V was pared by 0 bases and J by 5 bases, with 4 bases between. Per germline, CDR1 KGHSH and CDR2 LQKENI. The CDR3 DNA reads TGTGCCAGCTCACCACCGATTGAGACCCAGTACTTC. Protein product: CASSPPIETQYF.

This clone was observed a handful of times. This sequence joins TRBV2 and TRBJ1-1, with a weak D call TRBD1 (5 bases). This CDR3 contains 13 residues. Trimming cost V 10 bases and J 1 base, with 13 bases left between them. CDR1 SNHLY and CDR2 FYNNEI come from the germline V gene. This CDR3 reads CANKGQANTEAFF. The CDR3 region has the DNA TGTGCCAACAAGGGGCAGGCGAACACTGAAGCTTTCTTT.

The table lists this clone with a few counts. The chain has TRBV7-2 and TRBJ2-1; 8 bases line up with TRBD2. Unmatched junction bases numbered 12, after V lost 3 bases and J lost 8 bases. This CDR3 is built from 16 residues. CDR1 is SGHTA and CDR2 is FQGNSA in the germline V gene. This CDR3 is CASSFRIAGTLDEQFF. CDR3 sequence (DNA): TGTGCCAGCAGCTTCCGTATAGCGGGAACGTTAGATGAGCAGTTCTTC.

The chain recombines TRBV15 with TRBJ2-4; perhaps TRBD1 as D (6 bases). CDR1 LNHNV and CDR2 YYDKDF come from the germline V gene (reference sequence). Trimming took off 0 bases at V and 0 bases at J, with 12 bases between the two ends. This CDR3 is built from 17 residues. This CDR3 is CATSRDRTVLAKNIQYF. CDR3 nucleotide sequence: TGTGCCACCAGCAGAGACCGGACAGTACTAGCCAAAAACATTCAGTACTTC.

This clone was seen a few times. The rearrangement uses TRBV7-2 and TRBJ1-5; TRBD1 matches 9 bases. This CDR3 is 15 amino acids long. Germline V gives CDR1 SGHTA, CDR2 FQGNSA. J lost 5 bases, V lost 4 bases, and 6 bases had no gene match. DNA of the CDR3: TGTGCCAGCAGCTCCGGCACAGGGGGCGATCAGCCCCAGCATTTT. Its translation is CASSSGTGGDQPQHF.